This TCR beta chain was documented in a study of cytotoxic CD8 clonotypes in ibrutinib-treated CLL. Assay: immunoSEQ multiplex PCR; the TCRdb copy retains only in-frame clones and omits some. The table shows about 300,000 clones, with 76% occurring only once. CDR1 LGHNA and CDR2 YSLEER come from the germline V gene. The junction had 10 bases not matched to a gene; V was cut back by 0 bases and J by 4 bases. The CDR3 length is 17 residues. The chain couples TRBV4-3 to TRBJ1-2; TRBD1 aligns across 8 bases. The receptor comes from a human donor with chronic lymphocytic leukemia. Sequencing used PBMCs, obtained at disease progression, from a patient treated with ibrutinib. CDR3 coding DNA: TGCGCCAGCAGCCAAGATCAGCCTGGACAGGGCGTCTATGGCTACACCTTC. It specifies CASSQDQPGQGVYGYTF.